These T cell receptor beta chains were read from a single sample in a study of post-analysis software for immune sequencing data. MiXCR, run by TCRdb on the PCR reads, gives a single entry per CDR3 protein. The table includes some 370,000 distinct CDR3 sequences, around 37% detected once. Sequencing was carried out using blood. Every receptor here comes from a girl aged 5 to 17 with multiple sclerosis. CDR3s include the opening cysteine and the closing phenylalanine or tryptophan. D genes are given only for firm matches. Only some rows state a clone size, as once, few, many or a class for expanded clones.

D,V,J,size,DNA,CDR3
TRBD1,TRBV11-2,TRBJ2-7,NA,TGTGCCAGCATACGGACAGGGAGCTACGAGCAGTACTTC,CASIRTGSYEQYF
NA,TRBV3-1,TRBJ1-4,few,TGTGCCAGCAGCGATACCGCGACAACTAATGAAAAACTGTTTTTT,CASSDTATTNEKLFF
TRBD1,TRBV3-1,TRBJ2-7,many,TGTGCCAGCAGCCGCGGGACAGGGACCTACGAGCAGTACTTC,CASSRGTGTYEQYF
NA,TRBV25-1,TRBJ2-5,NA,TGTGCCAGCAGTGAGGGAGTCGTTGCCCCACAAGAGACCCAGTACTTC,CASSEGVVAPQETQYF
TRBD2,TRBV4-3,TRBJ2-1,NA,TGCGCCAGCAGCCCCCAGCTCCAGCGGGGCTACAATGAGCAGTTCTTC,CASSPQLQRGYNEQFF
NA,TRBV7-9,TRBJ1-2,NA,TGTGCCAGCAGCCAAGGACAGTGGGGCTACACCTTC,CASSQGQWGYTF
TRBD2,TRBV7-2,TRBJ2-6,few,TGTGCCAGCAGCTTCGGACTAGAAAGGCGCCCTGGGGCCAACGTCCTGACTTTC,CASSFGLERRPGANVLTF
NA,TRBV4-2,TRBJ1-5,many,TGTGCCAGCAGCCAAGATCTGAGTCCAGGGAATCAGCCCCAGCATTTT,CASSQDLSPGNQPQHF
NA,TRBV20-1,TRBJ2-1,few,TGCAGTGCTGACACTGTACCCGGATCCAATGAGCAGTTCTTC,CSADTVPGSNEQFF
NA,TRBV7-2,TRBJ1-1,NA,TGTGCCAGCACCCCGGGGGGGTGGACTGAAGCTTTCTTT,CASTPGGWTEAFF
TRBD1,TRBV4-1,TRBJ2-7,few,TGCGCCAGCAGCAAGATGACAGGGGATGGCTACGAGCAGTACTTC,CASSKMTGDGYEQYF
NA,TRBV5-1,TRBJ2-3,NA,TGCGCCAGCAGCCGAGGGTCAGGGACAGATACGCAGTATTTT,CASSRGSGTDTQYF
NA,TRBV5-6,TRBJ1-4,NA,TGTGCCAGCAGCTTTCGTTTAGGACAAAAAGGTCCGGACGATGAAAAACTGTTTTTT,CASSFRLGQKGPDDEKLFF
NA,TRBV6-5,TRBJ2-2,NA,TGTGCCAGCAGTTATGGCAAGGGGTTGACCGGGGAGCTGTTTTTT,CASSYGKGLTGELFF
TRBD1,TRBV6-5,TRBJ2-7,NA,TGTGCCAGCAGTCAAGGGACAGGGGGGACCTACGAGCAGTACTTC,CASSQGTGGTYEQYF
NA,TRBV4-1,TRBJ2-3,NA,TGCGCCAGCAGCCAAGTGGGACGGGAGAGTCCAGATACGCAGTATTTT,CASSQVGRESPDTQYF
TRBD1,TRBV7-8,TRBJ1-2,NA,TGTGCCAGCAGTCTGCAGGGACAGTCCAGCCTGTTGGGGAGCCCAAACTATGGCTACACCTTC,CASSLQGQSSLLGSPNYGYTF
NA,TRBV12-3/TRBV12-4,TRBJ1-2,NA,TGTGCCAGCAGAAACAATGCTAACTATGGCTACACCTTC,CASRNNANYGYTF
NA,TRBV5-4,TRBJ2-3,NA,TGTGCCAGCAGCCGACAGGCCGATACGCAGTATTTT,CASSRQADTQYF
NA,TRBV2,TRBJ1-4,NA,TGTGCCAGCAGTGACGGGGGGCAGTTTTCGGCTAATGAAAAACTGTTTTTT,CASSDGGQFSANEKLFF
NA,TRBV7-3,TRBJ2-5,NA,TGTGCCAGCAGCCGAACAGGGCGGGAGCAAGAGACCCAGTACTTC,CASSRTGREQETQYF
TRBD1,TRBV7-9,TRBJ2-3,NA,TGTGCCAGCAGCCCGGGACAGCATCCCACAGATACGCAGTATTTT,CASSPGQHPTDTQYF
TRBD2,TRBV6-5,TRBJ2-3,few,TGTGCCAGCAGGGGGGGTAGCGGGGGGCTACGCACAGATACGCAGTATTTT,CASRGGSGGLRTDTQYF
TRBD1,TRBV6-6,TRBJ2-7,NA,TGTGCCAGCAGTTACTCGAGAGGGACAGGGGTATACGAGCAGTACTTC,CASSYSRGTGVYEQYF
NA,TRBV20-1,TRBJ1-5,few,TGCAGTGCTCCCAGGGGCAAGGGCAATCAGCCCCAGCATTTT,CSAPRGKGNQPQHF
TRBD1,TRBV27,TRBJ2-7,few,TGTGCCAGCAGTTTAATACAGGGGAGACACGAGCAGTACTTC,CASSLIQGRHEQYF
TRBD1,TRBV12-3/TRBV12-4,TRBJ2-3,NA,TGTGCCAGCAGAAGACAGGGGGCGAACACAGATACGCAGTATTTT,CASRRQGANTDTQYF
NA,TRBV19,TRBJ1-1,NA,TGTGCCAGTAGTTCCCAAGACAGGCGCAACACTGAAGCTTTCTTT,CASSSQDRRNTEAFF
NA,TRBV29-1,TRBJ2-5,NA,TGCAGCGTTGAAAGTTCTAACAGGCAAGAGACCCAGTACTTC,CSVESSNRQETQYF
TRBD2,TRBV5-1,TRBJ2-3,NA,TGCGCCAGCAGCTTGGGGGGACTAGCGGGGGGAAGAGATACGCAGTATTTT,CASSLGGLAGGRDTQYF
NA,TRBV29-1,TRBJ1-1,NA,TGCAGCGTTTGGGACGGATCGAACACTGAAGCTTTCTTT,CSVWDGSNTEAFF
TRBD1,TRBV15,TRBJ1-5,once,TGTGCCACCAGCAGGGACAGGGAAGGGGGTCAGCCCCAGCATTTT,CATSRDREGGQPQHF
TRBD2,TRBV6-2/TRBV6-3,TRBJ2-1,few,TGTGCCAGCAGTGGAATATCTAGCGGGGGCCTTGGCAATGAGCAGTTCTTC,CASSGISSGGLGNEQFF
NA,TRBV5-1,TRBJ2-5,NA,TGCGCCAGCAGCCCCTGGGGCGAAACTCAAGAGACCCAGTACTTC,CASSPWGETQETQYF
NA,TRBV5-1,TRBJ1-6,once,TGCGCCAGCAGCTTGGCCGAGAGCTCCTATAATTCACCCCTCCACTTT,CASSLAESSYNSPLHF
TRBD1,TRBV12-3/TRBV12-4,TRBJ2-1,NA,TGTGCCAGCAGCTCCGGGACAGTTTACAATGAGCAGTTCTTC,CASSSGTVYNEQFF